Below are 23 T cell receptor beta chains sequenced from a single sample in a study of CD8+ T cells in alopecia areata. Extraction of RNA preceded its reverse transcription into cDNA, which served as the sequencing template. Measured with immunoSEQ multiplex PCR; TCRdb has only the in-frame clones, and not every one. The sample lists fewer than 250,000 clones, approximately 61% occurring once. This specimen was CD4+ T cells sorted from blood, taken at week 0. The receptor source for this set is a human donor with alopecia areata.

The J gene is TRBJ1-2, the V gene TRBV4-1; 7 bases agree with TRBD1. Germline lookup yields CDR1 MGHRA and CDR2 YSYEKL. J lost 3 bases, V lost 1 base, and 5 bases had no gene match. The CDR3 runs 15 residues. Here the CDR3 reads CASSQGGTADYGYTF. As DNA, the CDR3 is TGCGCCAGCAGCCAAGGAGGGACAGCAGACTATGGCTACACCTTC.

The V and J genes are TRBV6-5 and TRBJ1-1; tentatively, D is TRBD1 (5 bases). The CDR3 contains 15 residues. Trimming cost V 5 bases and J 5 bases, with 18 bases left between them. Germline loops: CDR1 MNHEY, CDR2 SVGAGI. The CDR3 loop reads CASSPGGAGGTEAFF. The CDR3 nucleotides are TGTGCCAGCAGTCCCGGAGGGGCGGGGGGTACTGAAGCTTTCTTT.

V usage is TRBV30 and J usage is TRBJ2-3; D not resolved. The CDR3 runs to 14 residues. From germline, CDR1 is GTSNPN and CDR2 SVGIG (reference sequence). V was shortened by 5 bases and J by 4 bases, with 16 bases between the two germline ends. CDR3 DNA: TGTGCCTGGCAACTTCTTTTGGGCCCAGATACGCAGTATTTT. Encoded protein: CAWQLLLGPDTQYF.

This clone appeared a few times. V and J are TRBV30 and TRBJ1-5, with a tentative D call TRBD1 (6 bases). V lost 3 bases and J 2 bases, leaving 11 bases between the germline ends. The CDR3 runs to 14 residues. CDR1 and CDR2 from the germline V gene are GTSNPN and SVGIG (reference sequence). CDR3 coding DNA: TGTGCCTGGAGCCCCAGGGGCGGCAATCAGCCCCAGCATTTT. The encoded protein is CAWSPRGGNQPQHF.

The genes are TRBV2 and TRBJ2-2; D gene ambiguous. This CDR3 has 14 amino acids. V gave up 0 bases and J gave up 7 bases, with 9 bases separating them. The germline V gene has CDR1 SNHLY and CDR2 FYNNEI. DNA of the CDR3: TGTGCCAGCAGTGAAGCGGGCACTTACGGGGAGCTGTTTTTT. Translation gives CASSEAGTYGELFF.

The chain employs TRBV5-1 and TRBJ1-4; D not resolved. The CDR3 sequence is 16 residues long. Trimming took 4 bases from V and 0 from J, leaving 13 bases between them. The V gene's germline CDR1 is SGHRS and CDR2 YFSETQ. For the CDR3, the DNA is TGCGCCAGCAGCGGGAACGGAATTACAACTAATGAAAAACTGTTTTTT. Residues: CASSGNGITTNEKLFF.

This clone was found a few times. The chain carries TRBV2 and TRBJ2-1, with TRBD1 as a possible D gene (5 bases). Per germline, CDR1 SNHLY and CDR2 FYNNEI. The CDR3 contains 15 residues. With 6 bases removed from V and 0 bases from J, the gap between germline ends came to 12 bases. The CDR3 DNA is TGTGCCAGCAGAAGGGGTACGAGCTCCTACAATGAGCAGTTCTTC. It yields the protein CASRRGTSSYNEQFF.

The chain carries TRBV6-9 and TRBJ2-5; 8 bases agree with TRBD2. From germline, CDR1 is MNHGY and CDR2 SVAAGI. The length of the CDR3 is 15 residues. Unmatched junction bases numbered 16, after V lost 4 bases and J lost 12 bases. CDR3: CASSSPSSGGVMEYF. In DNA form, the CDR3 reads TGTGCCAGCAGTTCCCCGTCCAGCGGGGGCGTAATGGAGTACTTC.

With respect to this clone: Other DNA sequences from this sample encode an identical CDR3 as well. The rearrangement uses TRBV29-1 and TRBJ1-1; possible D gene TRBD1, 6 bases. V was cut by 6 bases and J by 0 bases, with 11 bases left in between. The length of the CDR3 is 13 residues. Germline-derived CDR1 and CDR2 are SQVTM and ANQGSEA. The CDR3 spells CSVTGRLNTEAFF. The CDR3 DNA reads TGCAGCGTGACAGGCCGGTTGAACACTGAAGCTTTCTTT.

On this clone itself: At one of its ends the junction is not consistent with the germline gene, which may arise from a read error. This chain connects TRBV7-7 to TRBJ2-1, with TRBD2 matching 9 bases. The CDR3 consists of 16 residues. In germline, CDR1 is SSHAT, CDR2 FNYEAQ (reference sequence). The DNA of the CDR3 is TGTGCTAGCAGCTTAGGGCTTGCTAGCGGGAATTATGAGCAGTTCTTC. Encoded protein: CASSLGLASGNYEQFF.

This clone was detected only a few times. The CDR3 reads CSVESQAQNTEAFF. CDR3 in DNA: TGCAGCGTTGAAAGCCAGGCACAGAACACTGAAGCTTTCTTT. The rearrangement links TRBV29-1 to TRBJ1-1; D call uncertain. CDR1 and CDR2 from the germline V gene are SQVTM and ANQGSEA. The CDR3 totals 14 residues. The V end lost 2 bases, the J end lost 1 base, and 11 bases lay between the germline ends.

This clone was seen only a few times. The V gene is TRBV5-4, the J gene TRBJ1-2; 7 positions match TRBD1. The CDR3 totals 15 residues. From germline, CDR1 is SGHNT and CDR2 YYREEE (reference sequence). V gave up 4 bases and J gave up 8 bases; unmatched junction bases: 14. The CDR3 is CASSRPGQPAGGYTF. The CDR3 bases are TGTGCCAGCAGCCGTCCGGGACAGCCTGCGGGAGGCTACACCTTC.

The V gene is TRBV4-1, the J gene TRBJ2-1; 7 bases are a match to TRBD1. Trimming removed 2 bases from V and 7 bases from J; junction bases left unmatched: 2. The CDR3 is made up of 13 amino acids. The germline V gene has CDR1 MGHRA and CDR2 YSYEKL. The CDR3 nucleotides are TGCGCCAGCAGCCAATGGGACAGTAATGAGCAGTTCTTC. Translating it yields CASSQWDSNEQFF.

The chain is built from TRBV28 and TRBJ1-5; no clear D gene. The CDR3 is 15 amino acids. Germline V gives CDR1 MDHEN, CDR2 SYDVKM. Trimming stripped 2 bases from V and 2 bases from J, with 10 bases between. CDR3 region: CASSLPPAGNQPQHF. For the CDR3, the DNA is TGTGCCAGCAGTTTACCCCCGGCTGGCAATCAGCCCCAGCATTTT.

This chain connects TRBV25-1 to TRBJ2-2; tentatively, D is TRBD1 or TRBD2 (6 bases each). V was pared by 0 bases and J by 7 bases, with 9 bases between. This CDR3 contains 14 residues. Per germline, CDR1 MGHDK and CDR2 SYGVNS. CDR3: CASSEYRGHGELFF. The CDR3 nucleotides are TGTGCCAGCAGTGAATATCGGGGGCACGGGGAGCTGTTTTTT.

J is TRBJ1-1 and V is TRBV25-1; possible D gene TRBD1, 6 bases. V dropped 6 bases and J dropped 1 base, with 9 bases sitting between them. CDR3 length: 13 residues. Germline assignment: CDR1 MGHDK and CDR2 SYGVNS. In DNA, the CDR3 is TGTGCCAGCAGCCGCAGGGGGAACACTGAAGCTTTCTTT. Its protein is CASSRRGNTEAFF.

This clone was found once. V gene TRBV5-4 combines with J gene TRBJ2-1; D call uncertain. This CDR3 contains 12 residues. V was pared by 4 bases and J by 9 bases, with 11 bases between. The germline gives CDR1 SGHNT, CDR2 YYREEE (reference sequence). CDR3 sequence: CASSPVASEQFF. The DNA for the CDR3 is TGTGCCAGCAGCCCAGTAGCTAGTGAGCAGTTCTTC.

V and J are TRBV27 and TRBJ2-1; TRBD2 agrees at 12 bases. V was clipped by 4 bases and J by 7 bases; unmatched bases: 8. CDR1 and CDR2 from the germline V gene are MNHEY and SMNVEV (reference sequence). The CDR3 spans 16 residues. The CDR3: CASSSRTSGVQNEQFF. CDR3 sequence (DNA): TGTGCCAGCAGTTCCCGGACTAGCGGGGTGCAGAATGAGCAGTTCTTC.

The V gene is TRBV7-2, the J gene TRBJ1-1, with D possibly being TRBD1 (5 bases). The length of the CDR3 is 15 residues. Trimming stripped 5 bases from V and 0 bases from J, with 13 bases between. CDR1 and CDR2 (germline): SGHTA, FQGNSA. The CDR3 region is CASSHAGTLNTEAFF. The CDR3 DNA follows: TGTGCCAGCAGCCACGCCGGGACTTTGAACACTGAAGCTTTCTTT.

The rearrangement joins TRBV7-2 to TRBJ2-7; no firm D call. The CDR3 is 16 residues long. Trimming cost V 5 bases and J 0 bases, with 17 bases left between them. Germline assignment: CDR1 SGHTA and CDR2 FQGNSA. Here the CDR3 DNA reads TGTGCCAGCAGCCCCAATAACAGAATAGCCTCCTACGAGCAGTACTTC. Its protein product is CASSPNNRIASYEQYF.

This clone came up a few times. The chain combines TRBV27 with TRBJ1-5, with no clear D. V gave up 2 bases and J gave up 5 bases, with 7 bases separating them. Germline V gene sequence: CDR1 MNHEY, CDR2 SMNVEV (reference sequence). The CDR3 is 13 amino acids. The CDR3 region is CASSLTEYQPQHF. Here the CDR3 DNA reads TGTGCCAGCAGTTTAACCGAATATCAGCCCCAGCATTTT.

This clone was seen only a few times. This rearrangement joins TRBV10-2 to TRBJ2-1; D is perhaps TRBD2 (6 bases). V lost 1 base and J 6 bases, leaving 13 bases between the germline ends. Germline CDR1 is WSHSY and CDR2 is SAAADI. This CDR3 has 15 residues. The CDR3 DNA follows: TGCGCCAGCAGTGAGTGGAGGGAAAGGGGCAATGAGCAGTTCTTC. It codes for CASSEWRERGNEQFF.

The genes are TRBV5-1 and TRBJ1-2, with 11 bases aligning to TRBD1. This CDR3 spans 14 amino acids. CDR1 is SGHRS, CDR2 YFSETQ, per germline. V lost 2 bases, J lost 6 bases, and 3 bases stayed unmatched. The CDR3 loop is CASSLGQGADGYTF. The CDR3 bases are TGCGCCAGCAGCTTAGGACAGGGGGCGGATGGCTACACCTTC.